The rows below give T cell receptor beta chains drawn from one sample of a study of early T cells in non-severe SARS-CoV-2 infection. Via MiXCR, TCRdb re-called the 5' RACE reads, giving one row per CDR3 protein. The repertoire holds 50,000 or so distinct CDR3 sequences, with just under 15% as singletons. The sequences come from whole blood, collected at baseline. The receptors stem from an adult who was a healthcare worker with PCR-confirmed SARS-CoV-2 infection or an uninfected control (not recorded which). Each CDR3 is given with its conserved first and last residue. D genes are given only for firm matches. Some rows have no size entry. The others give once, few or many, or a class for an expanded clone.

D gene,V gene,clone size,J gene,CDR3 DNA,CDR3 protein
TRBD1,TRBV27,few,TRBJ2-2,TGTGCCAGCCGACAGGGCACCGGGGAGCTGTTTTTT,CASRQGTGELFF
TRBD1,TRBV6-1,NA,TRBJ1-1,TGTGCCAGCACTAGGACAGGAGCCACTGAAGCTTTCTTT,CASTRTGATEAFF
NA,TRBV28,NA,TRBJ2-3,TGTGCCAGCAGTCCGCCCCGAGTGGGGATAAGCACAGATACGCAGTATTTT,CASSPPRVGISTDTQYF
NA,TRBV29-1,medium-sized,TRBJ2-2,TGCAGCGTACAGGGTGCCGGGGAGCTGTTTTTT,CSVQGAGELFF
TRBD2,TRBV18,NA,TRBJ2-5,TGTGCCAGCTCACCACTCGAAACAAGCGGGAGGCTAAAAGAGACCCAGTACTTC,CASSPLETSGRLKETQYF
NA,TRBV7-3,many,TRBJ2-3,TGTGCCAGCAGCCCCGATAGCGGTGGCACAGATACGCAGTATTTT,CASSPDSGGTDTQYF
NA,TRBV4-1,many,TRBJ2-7,TGCGCCAGCAGCCTTTCAAGGGACCCAGGGACACTCTACGAGCAGTACTTC,CASSLSRDPGTLYEQYF
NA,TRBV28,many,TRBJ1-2,TGTGCCAGCAGTTTAGAGGGGAACGGCTACACCTTC,CASSLEGNGYTF
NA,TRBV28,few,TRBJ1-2,TGTGCCAGCAGTTTACGCCAGCGGGGCTACACCTTC,CASSLRQRGYTF
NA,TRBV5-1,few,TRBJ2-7,TGCGCCAGCAGCTTGGACTTCCCCTCCTACGAGCAGTACTTC,CASSLDFPSYEQYF
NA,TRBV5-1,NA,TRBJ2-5,TGCGCCAGCAGCTTGGAGGGGGAAGAGACCCAGTACTTC,CASSLEGEETQYF